Included here is one T cell receptor (beta chain) sequence, with context. Its specificity is unknown. TCRdb re-called the reads with MiXCR, one entry per CDR3 protein. The sample holds around 280,000 distinct CDR3 sequences, around 15% seen once. The CDR3 totals 12 residues. Germline values: CDR1 SGHNT, CDR2 YYREEE (reference sequence). V dropped 0 bases and J dropped 7 bases, with 8 bases sitting between them. This specimen comes from a study of T cell repertoires in cytomegalovirus infection. Study details: In public TCR beta signatures, there were indications of both CMV infection and matching HLA type. General observations from the study: HLA-C-restricted CMV-specific TCR beta clonotypes prevailed in the ex vivo response. CMV carriers with the relevant HLA were identified by cumulative public TCR beta family frequency.

The sample taken for sequencing was PBMCs. The V and J genes are TRBV5-4 and TRBJ2-7; D is ambiguous. This sequence was found in a human donor in good health (CMV status not recorded). Some clones in this sample may be carry-over from other donors' samples. The CDR3 DNA follows: TGTGCCAGCAGCTTGGCTTCGCGGGAGCAGTACTTC. This encodes CASSLASREQYF.